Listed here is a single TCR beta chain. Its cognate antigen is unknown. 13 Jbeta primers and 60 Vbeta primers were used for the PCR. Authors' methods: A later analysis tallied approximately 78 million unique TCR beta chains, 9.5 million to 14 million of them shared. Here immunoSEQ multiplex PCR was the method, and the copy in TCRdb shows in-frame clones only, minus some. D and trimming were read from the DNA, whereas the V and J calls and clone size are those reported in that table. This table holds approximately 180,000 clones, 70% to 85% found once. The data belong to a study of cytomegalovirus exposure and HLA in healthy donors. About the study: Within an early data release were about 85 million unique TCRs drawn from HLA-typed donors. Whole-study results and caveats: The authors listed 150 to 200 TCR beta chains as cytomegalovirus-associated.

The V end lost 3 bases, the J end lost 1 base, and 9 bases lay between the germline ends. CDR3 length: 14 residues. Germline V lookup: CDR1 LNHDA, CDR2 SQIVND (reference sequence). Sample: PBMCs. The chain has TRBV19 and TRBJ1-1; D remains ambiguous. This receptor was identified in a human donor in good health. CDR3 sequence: CASSIETANTEAFF. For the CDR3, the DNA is TGTGCCAGTAGTATTGAAACAGCGAACACTGAAGCTTTCTTT.